These 8 T cell receptor beta chains share one sample of origin, sequenced in a study of T cell responses to AZD1222 COVID-19 vaccine. The repertoire was sequenced with immunoSEQ multiplex PCR; TCRdb's copy has only in-frame clones and lacks some. The sample lists over 110,000 clones; approximately 90% were seen once. Sequencing was performed on peripheral blood, taken on day 0 of AZD1222 vaccination. The origin of the receptors is an adult in good health.

The chain links TRBV19 to TRBJ2-7; TRBD1 agrees at 9 bases. Germline trimming cut 9 bases from V and 0 bases from J; bases unmatched to any gene: 9. CDR1 is LNHDA, CDR2 SQIVND, per germline (reference sequence). This CDR3 is 15 amino acids long. The CDR3, as DNA: TGTGCCAGCCGTTATAAGACAGGGGGCTCCTACGAGCAGTACTTC. Translated: CASRYKTGGSYEQYF.

This chain links TRBV4-1 with TRBJ2-3; tentative D call: TRBD2 (6 bases). The CDR3 contains 15 residues. Looked up from germline, CDR1 is MGHRA and CDR2 is YSYEKL. The V gene lost 7 bases and the J gene lost 7 bases, with 21 bases spanning the gap. CDR3 in DNA: TGCGCCAGCATGGGACTTACTACCCCCAGGAATACGCAGTATTTT. Its protein is CASMGLTTPRNTQYF.

The gene calls are TRBV7-9 and TRBJ1-1; perhaps TRBD1 as D (6 bases). CDR1 and CDR2 from the germline V gene are SEHNR and FQNEAQ (reference sequence). Trimming pared 1 base from V and 5 bases from J, leaving 11 bases between. The CDR3 runs 14 residues. CDR3 amino acids: CASSLGFQGTEAFF. CDR3 sequence (DNA): TGTGCCAGCAGCTTAGGTTTTCAGGGGACTGAAGCTTTCTTT.

V usage is TRBV29-1 and J usage is TRBJ2-1; D gene ambiguous. Germline lookup yields CDR1 SQVTM and CDR2 ANQGSEA. Trimming cost V 6 bases and J 0 bases, with 12 bases left between them. The CDR3 extends over 14 amino acids. The DNA of the CDR3 is TGCAGCGTGAAAAGGGTCAGCTCCTACAATGAGCAGTTCTTC. It yields the protein CSVKRVSSYNEQFF.

This clone was seen only once. The V call is TRBV28, the J call TRBJ1-2; no definite D call. The CDR3 is 15 amino acids. The V end was cut by 6 bases, the J end by 3 bases, with 17 bases between. The germline V gene has CDR1 MDHEN and CDR2 SYDVKM. For the CDR3, the DNA is TGTGCCAGCAGCCCCCGGGAGAGACCTTACTATGGCTACACCTTC. This encodes CASSPRERPYYGYTF.

This clone was picked up a small number of times. V and J are TRBV3-1 (or the pseudogene TRBV3-2) and TRBJ1-3; D not certain. Germline V gene sequence: CDR1 LGHDT, CDR2 YNNKEL (reference sequence). Trimming took off 5 bases at V and 3 bases at J, with 14 bases between the two ends. The CDR3 is 15 residues long. In DNA form, the CDR3 reads TGTGCCAGCAGCACGAGGAGGGCGGGTGGAAACACCATATATTTT. Translating it yields CASSTRRAGGNTIYF.

The rearrangement joins TRBV28 to TRBJ2-7, with TRBD2 identical over 9 bases. CDR3 length: 15 residues. The ends lost 3 bases at V and 6 bases at J; junction bases unmatched: 9. Germline loops: CDR1 MDHEN, CDR2 SYDVKM. The CDR3 region has the DNA TGTGCCAGCAGTTTGTTCAGCGGGAGGTTATCCGAGCAGTACTTC. Translation gives CASSLFSGRLSEQYF.

The chain is built from TRBV30 and TRBJ1-6; weak D call: TRBD1 (5 bases). Germline V gene sequence: CDR1 GTSNPN, CDR2 SVGIG (reference sequence). The CDR3 runs to 12 residues. V lost 5 bases and J lost 6, with 8 bases in between. The chain's CDR3 is CAWDRVNSPLHF. CDR3 bases: TGTGCCTGGGACAGAGTTAATTCACCCCTCCACTTT. Combining the CDR3 with reference TRBV30 and TRBJ1-6 gives the whole variable domain SQTIHQWPATLVQPVGSPLSLECTVEGTSNPNLYWYRQAAGRGLQLLFYSVGIGQISSEVPQNLSASRPQDRQFILSSKKLLLSDSGFYLCAWDRVNSPLHFGNGTRLTVT.